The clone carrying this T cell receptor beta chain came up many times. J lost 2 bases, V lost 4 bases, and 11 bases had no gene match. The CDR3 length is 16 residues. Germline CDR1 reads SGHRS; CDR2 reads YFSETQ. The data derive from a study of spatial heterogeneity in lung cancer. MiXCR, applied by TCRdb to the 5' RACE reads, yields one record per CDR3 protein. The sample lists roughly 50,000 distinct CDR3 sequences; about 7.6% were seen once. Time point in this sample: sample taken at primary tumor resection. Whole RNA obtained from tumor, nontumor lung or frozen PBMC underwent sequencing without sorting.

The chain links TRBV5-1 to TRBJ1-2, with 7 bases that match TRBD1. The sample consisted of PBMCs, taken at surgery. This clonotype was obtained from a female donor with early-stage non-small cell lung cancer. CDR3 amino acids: CASSPRGQAENYGYTF. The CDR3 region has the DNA TGCGCCAGCAGCCCCAGAGGACAGGCCGAGAACTATGGCTACACCTTC.